Listed below are T cell receptor beta chains from one sample, sequenced in a study of T cells after posttransplantation cyclophosphamide. Using immunoSEQ multiplex PCR, the repertoire was profiled, and TCRdb retains in-frame clones only, with some absent. The sample lists 20,000 to 25,000 clones, none appearing once, the ten largest making up around 6.6%. The sequenced material came from PBMCs. The receptors originated from a woman in her fifties or sixties in good health, CMV-negative, and a related stem cell transplant donor. Both conserved end residues are part of each CDR3. The D gene is left open where the match is weak. Clone size is not always given. Where it is, it says once, few, many or a class for expanded clones.

TRBJ1-2 | TRBV27 | many | TRBD1 | CASSPGQGTYGYTF | TGTGCCAGCAGCCCGGGACAGGGGACCTATGGCTACACCTTC
TRBJ2-3 | TRBV5-1 | many | TRBD2 | CASSLGVSSGGIFTDTQYF | TGCGCCAGCAGCTTGGGGGTTTCTTCCGGGGGGATTTTCACAGATACGCAGTATTTT
TRBJ2-1 | TRBV7-6 | many | TRBD2 | CASSLLAGSYNEQFF | TGTGCCAGCAGCTTACTAGCGGGATCCTATAATGAGCAGTTCTTC
TRBJ2-3 | TRBV5-6 | many | TRBD1 | CASSLLTGFPDTQYF | TGTGCCAGCAGCTTGTTGACAGGGTTCCCAGATACGCAGTATTTT
TRBJ2-2 | TRBV10-2 | many | TRBD2 | CASHGTSQNTGELFF | TGCGCCAGCCATGGGACTAGTCAGAACACCGGGGAGCTGTTTTTT
TRBJ2-5 | TRBV12-5 | few | NA | CASALGQATQETQYF | TGTGCTAGTGCCCTGGGACAAGCAACACAAGAGACCCAGTACTTC
TRBJ1-5 | TRBV6-1 | many | NA | CASILQGPNQPQHF | TGTGCCAGCATCCTTCAGGGGCCAAATCAGCCCCAGCATTTT
TRBJ1-6 | TRBV28 | many | NA | CASSPIAFPLHF | TGTGCCAGCAGTCCAATAGCCTTCCCCCTCCACTTT
TRBJ2-1 | TRBV29-1 | many | NA | CSVEGGSYNEQFF | TGCAGCGTTGAGGGGGGTTCCTACAATGAGCAGTTCTTC
TRBJ2-7 | TRBV5-6 | many | NA | CASSLAGLAYEQYF | TGTGCCAGCAGCTTGGCGGGGTTGGCCTACGAGCAGTACTTC
TRBJ1-6 | TRBV9 | many | TRBD1 | CASSSGTGMTPLHF | TGTGCCAGCAGCTCTGGGACAGGGATGACACCCCTCCACTTT
TRBJ2-6 | TRBV6-1 | many | TRBD1 | CASSERQGAPGANVLTF | TGTGCCAGCAGTGAACGACAGGGGGCGCCTGGGGCCAACGTCCTGACTTTC
TRBJ2-7 | TRBV7-8 | many | TRBD1 | CASSLQGVGEQYF | TGTGCCAGCAGCTTACAGGGGGTGGGCGAGCAGTACTTC
TRBJ1-6 | TRBV19 | many | TRBD1 | CASSTGTGVSPLHF | TGTGCCAGTAGTACCGGGACAGGGGTCTCACCCCTCCACTTT
TRBJ1-4 | TRBV27 | few | TRBD1 | CASSSRGLNPNEKLFF | TGTGCCAGCAGTTCCAGGGGGCTCAATCCTAATGAAAAACTGTTTTTT
TRBJ2-2 | TRBV28 | many | NA | CASSYRDGGELFF | TGTGCCAGCAGTTACAGGGATGGCGGGGAGCTGTTTTTT
TRBJ2-5 | TRBV6-1 | many | TRBD1 | CASSGLQGIGTQYF | TGTGCCAGCAGTGGGCTACAGGGGATTGGGACCCAGTACTTC
TRBJ1-3 | TRBV18 | many | NA | CASSPPDRARRNTIYF | TGTGCCAGCTCACCACCGGACAGAGCCCGGCGAAACACCATATATTTT
TRBJ1-2 | TRBV5-4 | many | TRBD1 | CASSLGRGQGGFYGYTF | TGTGCCAGCAGCTTGGGACGAGGACAGGGAGGCTTCTATGGCTACACCTTC
TRBJ2-3 | TRBV19 | many | TRBD1 | CASSGDRSTDTQYF | TGTGCCAGTAGTGGGGACAGGAGCACAGATACGCAGTATTTT
TRBJ1-2 | TRBV7-2 | many | TRBD1 | CASSPRTGVGYTF | TGTGCCAGCAGCCCCCGGACAGGTGTTGGCTACACCTTC
TRBJ2-5 | TRBV4-2 | few | TRBD1 | CASSRLDRGQTQYF | TGTGCCAGCAGCCGATTGGACAGGGGTCAGACCCAGTACTTC
TRBJ1-5 | TRBV28 | many | TRBD1 | CASRRTGLHQPQHF | TGTGCCAGCAGGAGGACAGGGCTACATCAGCCCCAGCATTTT
TRBJ2-3 | TRBV5-1 | NA | TRBD1 | CASSLGDRATDTQYF | TGCGCCAGCAGCTTGGGGGACAGGGCCACAGATACGCAGTATTTT
TRBJ2-2 | TRBV7-9 | many | NA | CASSLDGYPTGELFF | TGTGCCAGCAGCCTAGACGGGTACCCGACCGGGGAGCTGTTTTTT
TRBJ1-1 | TRBV2 | many | NA | CASSEQGPNTEAFF | TGTGCCAGCAGTGAGCAGGGGCCTAACACTGAAGCTTTCTTT
TRBJ1-5 | TRBV16 | many | TRBD1 | CASSRLGDRVKPQHF | TGTGCCAGCAGCCGACTCGGGGACAGGGTAAAGCCCCAGCATTTT
TRBJ1-4 | TRBV6-1 | many | TRBD1 | CATQTGGNEKLFF | TGTGCCACCCAGACAGGGGGCAACGAAAAACTGTTTTTT
TRBJ2-2 | TRBV2 | many | NA | CASTSREAGRNTGELFF | TGTGCCAGCACTTCTAGGGAGGCGGGGCGGAACACCGGGGAGCTGTTTTTT
TRBJ2-2 | TRBV5-1 | many | TRBD2 | CASSLATGGMTGELFF | TGCGCCAGCAGCTTGGCCACGGGGGGTATGACCGGGGAGCTGTTTTTT
TRBJ2-1 | TRBV9 | NA | TRBD2 | CASSPMSGRALIDEQFF | TGTGCCAGCAGCCCAATGAGCGGGAGGGCCCTCATCGATGAGCAGTTCTTC
TRBJ2-2 | TRBV19 | many | NA | CASSRELGAANTGELFF | TGTGCCAGTAGTCGAGAATTGGGAGCCGCGAACACCGGGGAGCTGTTTTTT
TRBJ1-1 | TRBV25-1 | many | NA | CASSVPGLSAQDTEAFF | TGTGCCAGCAGTGTCCCCGGACTCTCGGCTCAGGACACTGAAGCTTTCTTT
TRBJ1-2 | TRBV27 | few | TRBD1 | CASSVALAGQGTDGYTF | TGTGCCAGCAGTGTCGCCCTCGCGGGACAGGGAACAGATGGCTACACCTTC
TRBJ2-1 | TRBV7-9 | many | NA | CAGGSAAHEQFF | TGTGCCGGCGGATCAGCGGCCCATGAGCAGTTCTTC
TRBJ2-2 | TRBV4-1 | many | NA | CASSQEHITGVGELFF | TGCGCCAGCAGCCAAGAACACATAACGGGGGTCGGGGAGCTGTTTTTT
TRBJ1-2 | TRBV28 | many | TRBD1 | CASAGTGRGSGGYTF | TGTGCCAGCGCAGGTACCGGCAGGGGGAGTGGTGGCTACACCTTC